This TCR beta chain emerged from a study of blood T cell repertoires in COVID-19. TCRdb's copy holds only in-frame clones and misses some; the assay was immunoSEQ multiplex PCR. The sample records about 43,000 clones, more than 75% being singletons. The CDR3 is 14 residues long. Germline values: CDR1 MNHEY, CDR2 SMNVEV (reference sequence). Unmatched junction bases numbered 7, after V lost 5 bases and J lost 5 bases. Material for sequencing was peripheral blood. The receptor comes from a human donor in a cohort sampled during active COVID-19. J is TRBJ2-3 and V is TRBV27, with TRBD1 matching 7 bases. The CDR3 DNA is TGTGCCAGCAGTACCGACAGGGAAATAGATACGCAGTATTTT. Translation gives CASSTDREIDTQYF.